A single sample is the source of the 24 T cell receptor beta chains below, sequenced in a study of shared clonotypes between healthy human individuals. Assay used: immunoSEQ multiplex PCR; TCRdb lists only in-frame clones, some missing. Of roughly 1,500,000 clones listed, around 98% are singletons. The specimen sequenced was naive CD4+ T cells sorted from blood. Documented subset: CD45RA+ positively selected. The receptors derive from a man younger than 40 in good health.

The genes are TRBV10-1 and TRBJ1-4, with D unresolved. The CDR3 runs to 13 residues. V was cut by 4 bases and J by 7 bases, with 10 bases left in between. CDR1 WNHNN and CDR2 SYGVQD come from the germline V gene (reference sequence). The CDR3 reads CASSVRSGEKLFF. DNA of the CDR3: TGCGCCAGCAGTGTCCGGTCCGGTGAAAAACTGTTTTTT.

Turning to this clone: Within the sample, other DNA sequences also encode this same CDR3. This chain connects TRBV9 to TRBJ2-2; 7 nucleotides line up with TRBD2. The ends lost 3 bases at V and 0 bases at J; junction bases unmatched: 5. The CDR3 runs 16 residues. The germline V gene has CDR1 SGDLS and CDR2 YYNGEE. The CDR3 DNA sequence: TGTGCCAGCAGCGAGCTAGCGGCTCCGAACACCGGGGAGCTGTTTTTT. Translation: CASSELAAPNTGELFF.

V gene TRBV28 combines with J gene TRBJ1-1, with unresolved D. The CDR3 length is 15 residues. Germline values: CDR1 MDHEN, CDR2 SYDVKM. V dropped 5 bases and J dropped 0 bases, with 13 bases sitting between them. CDR3 coding DNA: TGTGCCAGCAGTATAACCGGACTGCTGAACACTGAAGCTTTCTTT. Translating it yields CASSITGLLNTEAFF.

This clone appeared a single time. This chain links TRBV29-1 with TRBJ2-2; D remains unclear. The CDR3 has 10 amino acids. Germline V gene data show CDR1 as SQVTM and CDR2 as ANQGSEA. Trimming removed 4 bases from V and 7 bases from J, with 4 bases in between. The CDR3 DNA reads TGCAGCGTTGGAAACGGGGAGCTGTTTTTT. The encoded protein is CSVGNGELFF.

This chain links TRBV5-1 with TRBJ1-5; D perhaps matches TRBD1 (5 bases). The V end was cut by 7 bases, the J end by 10 bases, with 21 bases between. Germline CDR1 and CDR2: SGHRS and YFSETQ. The CDR3 is 14 residues long. CDR3 in amino acids: CASSVGGEWAPQHF. The CDR3, as DNA: TGCGCCAGCTCGGTCGGGGGGGAGTGGGCCCCCCAGCATTTT.

V gene TRBV7-7 combines with J gene TRBJ2-1, with TRBD2 identical over 7 bases. The length of the CDR3 is 17 residues. CDR1 and CDR2 (germline): SSHAT, FNYEAQ (reference sequence). The DNA of the CDR3 is TGTGCTAGCCCAGATATAGCAGCGGGAAGCTCCTACAATGAGCAGTTCTTC. This translates into CASPDIAAGSSYNEQFF.

Details on this clone: Other DNA sequences in this specimen translate into the identical CDR3. This chain joins TRBV18 and TRBJ2-3; 12 nucleotides match TRBD2. CDR1 and CDR2 from the germline V gene are KGHSH and LQKENI. The junction had 1 base not matched to a gene; V was cut back by 3 bases and J by 0 bases. This CDR3 is 16 amino acids long. This CDR3 is CASSPLAGGSTDTQYF. CDR3 coding DNA: TGTGCCAGCTCACCTCTAGCGGGAGGGAGCACAGATACGCAGTATTTT.

This clone appeared a single time. J is TRBJ1-1 and V is TRBV5-1; a weak D match, TRBD1 (6 bases). Germline V gene data show CDR1 as SGHRS and CDR2 as YFSETQ. V was cut by 1 base and J by 4 bases, with 11 bases left in between. The CDR3 contains 14 residues. CDR3 residues: CASSLNQGRTEAFF. CDR3 DNA sequence: TGCGCCAGCAGCTTGAACCAGGGGCGCACTGAAGCTTTCTTT.

The V and J genes are TRBV5-4 and TRBJ2-3; 16 bases fit TRBD2. The CDR3 spans 18 residues. V trimming: 3 bases; J trimming: 1 base; junction bases outside the gene matches: 5. Germline V gene sequence: CDR1 SGHNT, CDR2 YYREEE (reference sequence). CDR3 in DNA: TGTGCCAGCAGCTCGGGACTAGCGGGAGGGCCCGGCACAGATACGCAGTATTTT. Its translation: CASSSGLAGGPGTDTQYF.

The V call is TRBV18, the J call TRBJ2-7; 14 bases match TRBD2. Trimming at V came to 1 base and at J to 0 bases, leaving 8 bases not matched to a gene. The germline V gene encodes CDR1 KGHSH and CDR2 LQKENI. The CDR3 covers 19 residues. The CDR3 nucleotides are TGTGCCAGCTCACCACTCCCGACTAGCGGGAGGGCTAGCTCCTACGAGCAGTACTTC. Protein: CASSPLPTSGRASSYEQYF.

V gene TRBV27 combines with J gene TRBJ2-7, with a possible D match to TRBD1 (5 bases). The V end lost 8 bases, the J end lost 0 bases, and 11 bases lay between the germline ends. Germline values: CDR1 MNHEY, CDR2 SMNVEV (reference sequence). The CDR3 covers 13 residues. For the CDR3, the DNA is TGTGCCAGCCAAGGTACAGGCTCCTACGAGCAGTACTTC. Its protein product is CASQGTGSYEQYF.

A remark on this clone: The sample has other DNA sequences that encode this CDR3 too. The chain links TRBV18 to TRBJ2-7, with 10 bases matching TRBD1. The CDR3 covers 14 residues. Trimming took 4 bases from V and 4 from J; bases not matched to a gene: 4. CDR1 is KGHSH, CDR2 LQKENI, per germline. CDR3 loop: CASSLGTGVYEQYF. The CDR3 bases are TGTGCCAGCTCACTCGGGACAGGGGTTTACGAGCAGTACTTC.

J is TRBJ2-2 and V is TRBV9, with 8 bases aligning to TRBD2. The CDR3 sequence is 14 residues long. J was trimmed by 5 bases and V by 4 bases; bases with no gene match: 4. Looked up from germline, CDR1 is SGDLS and CDR2 is YYNGEE. The CDR3 coding sequence is TGTGCCAGCAGCCCCGGGGGGGGGACCGGGGAGCTGTTTTTT. The encoded protein is CASSPGGGTGELFF.

The chain employs TRBV21-1 and TRBJ2-7. TRBV21-1 constitutes a pseudogene. The CDR3 spans 18 residues. The CDR3 loop reads CASSKVEGKQLSSYEQYF. The CDR3 nucleotides read TGTGCCAGCAGCAAAGTAGAGGGGAAGCAGCTCAGCTCCTACGAGCAGTACTTC.

The V gene is TRBV19, the J gene TRBJ2-1; 12 nucleotides line up with TRBD2. J gave up 7 bases and V 5 bases, and 6 bases lay outside the gene matches. The CDR3 has 15 residues. The germline gives CDR1 LNHDA, CDR2 SQIVND (reference sequence). The CDR3 loop is CASSPSGLAGNEQFF. CDR3 coding DNA: TGTGCCAGTAGTCCTTCCGGACTAGCGGGAAATGAGCAGTTCTTC.

The chain is built from TRBV28 and TRBJ2-3; the D gene is possibly TRBD2 (6 bases). CDR1 is MDHEN, CDR2 SYDVKM, per germline. CDR3 length: 15 amino acids. V was trimmed by 5 bases and J by 0 bases, leaving 12 bases between them. This CDR3 reads CASSVGRGSTDTQYF. DNA for the CDR3: TGTGCCAGCAGTGTCGGGAGAGGGAGCACAGATACGCAGTATTTT.

Points on this clone: Distinct nucleotide sequences in the sample also encode this CDR3. V gene TRBV18 combines with J gene TRBJ2-1, with D maybe TRBD2 (6 bases). Trimming pared 3 bases from V and 0 bases from J, leaving 12 bases between. The length of the CDR3 is 16 residues. Germline values: CDR1 KGHSH, CDR2 LQKENI. The CDR3 reads CASSPRDSSSYNEQFF. The CDR3 DNA reads as TGTGCCAGCTCACCCCGGGACTCCAGCTCCTACAATGAGCAGTTCTTC.

The rearrangement uses TRBV10-1 and TRBJ2-3; D remains unclear. V lost 0 bases and J lost 0, with 10 bases in between. There are 16 residues in the CDR3. Per germline, CDR1 WNHNN and CDR2 SYGVQD (reference sequence). The CDR3: CASSESIGVSTDTQYF. Here the CDR3 DNA reads TGCGCCAGCAGTGAGTCGATTGGAGTAAGCACAGATACGCAGTATTTT.

This clone was observed once. The V gene is TRBV7-3, the J gene TRBJ2-2; possibly TRBD1 for D (6 bases). The CDR3 runs to 16 residues. Germline lookup yields CDR1 SGHTA and CDR2 FQGTGA. The V end lost 1 base, the J end lost 0 bases, and 9 bases lay between the germline ends. CDR3 sequence (DNA): TGTGCCAGCAGCTTAATGGGGGCGACGAACACCGGGGAGCTGTTTTTT. Protein product: CASSLMGATNTGELFF.

The rearrangement joins TRBV18 to TRBJ2-1; 11 nucleotides line up with TRBD2. V lost 4 bases to trimming and J lost 7 bases; unmatched junction nucleotides: 6. CDR1 and CDR2 from the germline V gene are KGHSH and LQKENI. The CDR3 is 15 residues long. The CDR3 sequence is CASSLLAGGWNEQFF. The CDR3 region has the DNA TGTGCCAGCTCACTCTTAGCGGGAGGGTGGAATGAGCAGTTCTTC.

The chain links TRBV6-5 to TRBJ2-7, with unresolved D. The CDR3 runs 14 residues. Per germline, CDR1 MNHEY and CDR2 SVGAGI. Trimming took 4 bases from V and 1 from J, leaving 11 bases between them. The CDR3 nucleotides read TGTGCCAGCAGTTCCAGCCTGATATCCTACGAGCAGTACTTC. It specifies CASSSSLISYEQYF.

This chain connects TRBV5-5 to TRBJ2-1; D is uncertain. From germline, CDR1 is SGHKS and CDR2 YYEKEE (reference sequence). There are 13 residues in the CDR3. The ends were cut back, 5 bases at V and 3 bases at J, with 9 bases in the middle. CDR3 region: CASRGRLYNEQFF. In nucleotides, the CDR3 is TGTGCCAGCAGGGGCCGCCTCTACAATGAGCAGTTCTTC.

The V and J genes are TRBV2 and TRBJ1-1; the D is unclear. V lost 6 bases to trimming and J lost 1 base, with 12 bases between them. Germline CDR1 SNHLY, CDR2 FYNNEI. There are 14 residues in the CDR3. The CDR3 DNA sequence: TGTGCCAGCAGCCCGGTTAGCCGGAACACTGAAGCTTTCTTT. Protein: CASSPVSRNTEAFF.

The rearrangement links TRBV7-8 to TRBJ1-3; TRBD1 agrees at 10 bases. The J segment lost 0 bases and the V segment lost 3 bases, leaving 20 bases of the junction unmatched. Germline V gives CDR1 SGHVS, CDR2 FQNEAQ. This CDR3 contains 22 residues. DNA for the CDR3: TGTGCCAGCAGCTTTAACTCCGGGACAGGGGTAAGGAGTCCCTCCTCTGGAAACACCATATATTTT. This gives the protein CASSFNSGTGVRSPSSGNTIYF.